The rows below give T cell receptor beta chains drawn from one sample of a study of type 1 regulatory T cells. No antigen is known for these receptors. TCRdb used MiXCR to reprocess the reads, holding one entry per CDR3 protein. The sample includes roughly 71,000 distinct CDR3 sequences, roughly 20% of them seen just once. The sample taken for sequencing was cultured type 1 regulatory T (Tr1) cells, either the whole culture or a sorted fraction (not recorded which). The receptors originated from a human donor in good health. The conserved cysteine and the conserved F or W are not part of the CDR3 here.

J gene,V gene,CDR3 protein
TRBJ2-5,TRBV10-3,AISRLAEETQY
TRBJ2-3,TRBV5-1,ASSSLEWRGGRDTQY
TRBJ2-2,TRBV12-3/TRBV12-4,ASSFQGSGELF
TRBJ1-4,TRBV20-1,SARGLNEKLF
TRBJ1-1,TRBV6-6,ASRGTGFDYEAF
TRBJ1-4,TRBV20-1,SALTGVPNEKLF
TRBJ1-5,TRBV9,ASSSHPGPEGPQH
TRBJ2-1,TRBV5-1,ASSLGGNSNEQF
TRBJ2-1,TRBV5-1,ASSLAGGLEQF
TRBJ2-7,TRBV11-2,ASSLGAYSYEQY
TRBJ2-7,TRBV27,ASSLGPIAEQY
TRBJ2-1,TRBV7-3,ASSRAGGSYNEQF
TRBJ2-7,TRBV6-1,ASSVTGFPYEQY
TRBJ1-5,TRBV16,ASSQFKGSDQPQH
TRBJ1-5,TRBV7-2,ASSQRTGNQPQH
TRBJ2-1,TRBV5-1,ASSLTSGNSYNEQF
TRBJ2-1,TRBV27,ASKDGRALSYNEQF
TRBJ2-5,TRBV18,ASSPDSQETQY
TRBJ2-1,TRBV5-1,ASSLNQRESSYNEQF
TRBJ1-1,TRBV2,ASRSDGERAF
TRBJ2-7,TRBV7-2,ASSYRGLDEQY
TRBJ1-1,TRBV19,ASSRNGNTEAF
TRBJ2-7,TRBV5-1,ASSPGTGGYRSYEQY
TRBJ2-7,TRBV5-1,ASRYQDTYEQY
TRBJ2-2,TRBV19,ASRNYGGVNTGELF
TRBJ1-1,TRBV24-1,ATRTEGLTEAF
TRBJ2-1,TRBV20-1,SAPGQGRYNEQF
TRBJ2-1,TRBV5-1,ASSAAGGQGAWNEQF
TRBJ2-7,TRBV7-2,ASSLERMYEQY
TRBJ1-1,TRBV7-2,ASSLNGNTEAF
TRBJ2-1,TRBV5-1,ASSLEGQEGREQF
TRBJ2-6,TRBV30,AWGLSRSGANVLT
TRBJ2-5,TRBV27,ATRSQETQY
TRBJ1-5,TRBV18,ASSAGENQPQH
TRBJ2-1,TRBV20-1,SAVSGRPGNEQF
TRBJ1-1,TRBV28,ASNRMNTEAF
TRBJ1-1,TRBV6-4,ACSRTGDTEAF
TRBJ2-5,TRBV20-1,SAYPQETQY
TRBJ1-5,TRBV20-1,SARDSAGANQPQH
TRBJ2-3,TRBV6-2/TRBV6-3,ASSRTSGSRDTQY
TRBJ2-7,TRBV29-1,STTGASYEQY
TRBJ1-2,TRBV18,ASNPSRGIGYT
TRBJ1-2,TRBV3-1,ASSPGLLAYGYT
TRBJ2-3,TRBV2,ASLTPGTKFTDTQY
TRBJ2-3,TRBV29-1,SVDFASGTDTQY
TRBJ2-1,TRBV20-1,SAQSYEQF
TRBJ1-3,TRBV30,AWSPSGNTIY
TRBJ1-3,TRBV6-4,ASSDSTGPGNTIY
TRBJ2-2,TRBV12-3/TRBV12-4,ASRPRRRSNTGELF
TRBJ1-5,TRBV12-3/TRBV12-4,ASSLGPGQGDQPQH
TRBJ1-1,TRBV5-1,ASSLLPTTRLGAEAF
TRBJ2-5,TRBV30,AWKSQGVETQY
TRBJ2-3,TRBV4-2,ASSQDGGNADTQY
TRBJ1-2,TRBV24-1,ATSAGSVYGYT
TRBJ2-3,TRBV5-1,ASSLSGTGTDTQY
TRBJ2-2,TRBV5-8,ASSLDSTTGGELF
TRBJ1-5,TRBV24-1,ATSDDRGNQPQH
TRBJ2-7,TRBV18,ASSPTTYEQY